This TCR beta chain was recorded in a study of response to subunit inactivated influenza vaccine (dated by TCRdb to 2016 to 2019). Regarding the complete study: Deep quantitative T cell receptor repertoire profiling was used in the study to track responses to a trivalent subunit inactivated influenza vaccine. Study-wide conclusions, independent of this receptor: The authors suggested that each seasonal influenza vaccination may recruit only a limited number of new T cells.

Library prep was done by RT-PCR. The listed sequencing device is Illumina HiSeq 2500. Using fastp at Q25 and MiXCR, TCRdb reprocessed the public reads and kept productive beta chains. Rows with one shared CDR3 protein collapse into an entry with the most common genes and DNA. The sample profile shows 650,000 to 800,000 distinct CDR3 sequences; 15% to 20% of them were found once. The ten most abundant clones make up 11% of the sample. Sequences DFQATT (CDR1) and SNEGSKA (CDR2) are obtained from the germline V gene (reference sequence). Measured from the cysteine to the phenylalanine, the CDR3 is 15 residues long. Solely the CDR3 DNA is kept, with 45 bases framed from the first base. V is cut by 0 bases and J by 6 bases, and the space between the germline ends is 18 bases. This clonotype was seen ten or more times. Its antigen remains unidentified. No much larger clonotype is one base removed from it; base qualities were not supplied.

This sequence uses TRBV20-1 and TRBJ2-7; no D gene is confidently identified. The specimen comprised PBMCs from blood, sampled less than 6 days after vaccination. The clonotype was recovered from a man between 45 and 60 years old who received an inactivated influenza vaccine. Donor details come from another sample of the same person, matched by shared clones. The CDR3 in this case is CSARDPSRPSGEQYF. The DNA sequence is as follows: TGCAGTGCTAGAGATCCATCTCGGCCGTCGGGCGAGCAGTACTTC.